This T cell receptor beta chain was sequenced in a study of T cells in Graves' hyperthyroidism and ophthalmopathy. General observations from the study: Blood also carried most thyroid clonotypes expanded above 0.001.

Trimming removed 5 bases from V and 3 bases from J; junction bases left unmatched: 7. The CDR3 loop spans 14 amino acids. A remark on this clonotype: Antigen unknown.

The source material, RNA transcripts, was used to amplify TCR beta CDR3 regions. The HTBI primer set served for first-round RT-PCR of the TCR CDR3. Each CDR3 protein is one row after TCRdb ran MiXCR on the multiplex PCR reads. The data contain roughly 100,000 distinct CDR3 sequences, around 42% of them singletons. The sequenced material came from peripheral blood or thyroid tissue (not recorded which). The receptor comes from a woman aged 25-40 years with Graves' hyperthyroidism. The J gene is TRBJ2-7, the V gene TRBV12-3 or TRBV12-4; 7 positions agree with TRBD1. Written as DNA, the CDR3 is TGTGCCAGCAGTGCCCGACAGGGATTCTACGAGCAGTACTTC. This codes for CASSARQGFYEQYF.